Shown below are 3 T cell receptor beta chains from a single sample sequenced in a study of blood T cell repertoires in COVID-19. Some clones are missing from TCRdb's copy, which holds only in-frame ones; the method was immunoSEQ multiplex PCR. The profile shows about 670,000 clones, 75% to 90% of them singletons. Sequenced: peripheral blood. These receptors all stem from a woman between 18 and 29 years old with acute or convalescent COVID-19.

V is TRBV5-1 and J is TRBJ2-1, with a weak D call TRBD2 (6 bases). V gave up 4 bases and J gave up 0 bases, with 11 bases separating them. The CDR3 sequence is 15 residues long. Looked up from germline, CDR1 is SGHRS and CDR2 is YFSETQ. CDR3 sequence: CASSRGDDSYNEQFF. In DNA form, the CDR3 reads TGCGCCAGCAGCCGCGGGGATGACTCCTACAATGAGCAGTTCTTC. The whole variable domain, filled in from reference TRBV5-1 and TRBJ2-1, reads KAGVTQTPRYLIKTRGQQVTLSCSPISGHRSVSWYQQTPGQGLQFLFEYFSETQRNKGNFPGRFSGRQFSNSRSEMNVSTLELGDSALYLCASSRGDDSYNEQFFGPGTRLTVL.

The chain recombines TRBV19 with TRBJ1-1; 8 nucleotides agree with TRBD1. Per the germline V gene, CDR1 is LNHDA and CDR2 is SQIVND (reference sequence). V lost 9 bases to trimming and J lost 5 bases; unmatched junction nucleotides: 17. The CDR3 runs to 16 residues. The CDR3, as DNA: TGTGCCAGCGCCCTCCTGGGGTACAGGGGGGGTACTGAAGCTTTCTTT. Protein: CASALLGYRGGTEAFF. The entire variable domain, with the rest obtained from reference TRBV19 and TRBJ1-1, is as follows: DGGITQSPKYLFRKEGQNVTLSCEQNLNHDAMYWYRQDPGQGLRLIYYSQIVNDFQKGDIAEGYSVSREKKESFPLTVTSAQKNPTAFYLCASALLGYRGGTEAFFGQGTRLTVV.

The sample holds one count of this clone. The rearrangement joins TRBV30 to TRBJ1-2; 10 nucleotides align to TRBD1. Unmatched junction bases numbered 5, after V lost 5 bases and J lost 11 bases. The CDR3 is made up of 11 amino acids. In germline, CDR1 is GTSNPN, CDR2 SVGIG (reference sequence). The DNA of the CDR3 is TGTGCCTGGGGGGACAGGGGTCGGTACACCTTC. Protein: CAWGDRGRYTF.